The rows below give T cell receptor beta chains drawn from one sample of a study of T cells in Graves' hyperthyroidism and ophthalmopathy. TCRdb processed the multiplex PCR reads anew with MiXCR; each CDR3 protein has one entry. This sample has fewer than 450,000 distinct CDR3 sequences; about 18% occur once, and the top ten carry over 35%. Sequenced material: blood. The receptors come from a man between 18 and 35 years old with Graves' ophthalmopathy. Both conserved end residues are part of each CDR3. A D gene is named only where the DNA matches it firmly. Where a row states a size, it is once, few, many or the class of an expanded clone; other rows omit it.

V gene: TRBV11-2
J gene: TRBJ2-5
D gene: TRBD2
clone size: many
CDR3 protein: CASSLGASGEIETQYF
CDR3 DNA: TGTGCCAGCAGCTTAGGGGCTAGCGGGGAAATAGAGACCCAGTACTTC

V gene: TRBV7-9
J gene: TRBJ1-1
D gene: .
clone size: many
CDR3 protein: CASSSDRSAFF
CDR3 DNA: TGTGCCAGCAGCTCGGACAGATCAGCTTTCTTT

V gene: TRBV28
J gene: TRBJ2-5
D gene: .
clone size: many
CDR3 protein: CASSLSFQETQYF
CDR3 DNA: TGTGCCAGCAGTTTGAGCTTCCAAGAGACCCAGTACTTC

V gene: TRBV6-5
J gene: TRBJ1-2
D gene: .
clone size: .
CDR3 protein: CASSYSGQGGGDWYGYTF
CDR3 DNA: TGTGCCAGCAGTTACTCCGGGCAGGGCGGGGGAGACTGGTATGGCTACACCTTC

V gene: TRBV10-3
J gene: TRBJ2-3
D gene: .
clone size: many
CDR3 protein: CATWGGTDTQYF
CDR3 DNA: TGTGCCACCTGGGGCGGCACAGATACGCAGTATTTT

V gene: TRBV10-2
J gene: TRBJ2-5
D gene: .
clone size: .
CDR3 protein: CASSFNSGPQETQYF
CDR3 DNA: TGCGCCAGCAGCTTTAATTCGGGGCCACAAGAGACCCAGTACTTC

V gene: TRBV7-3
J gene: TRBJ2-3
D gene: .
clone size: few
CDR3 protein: CASSPAGMAASAQYF
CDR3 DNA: TGTGCCAGCAGCCCCGCGGGTATGGCGGCGTCGGCGCAGTATTTT

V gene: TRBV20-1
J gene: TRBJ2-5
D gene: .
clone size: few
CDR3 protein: CSARPSSPVHQETQYF
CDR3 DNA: TGCAGTGCTAGACCTAGCTCCCCCGTACACCAAGAGACCCAGTACTTC

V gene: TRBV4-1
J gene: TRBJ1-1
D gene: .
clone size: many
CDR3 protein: CASSRLHIDRVNTEAFF
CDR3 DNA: TGCGCCAGCTCGCGCCTTCACATCGACAGAGTGAACACTGAAGCTTTCTTT

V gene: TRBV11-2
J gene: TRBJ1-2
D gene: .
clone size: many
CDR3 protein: CASSLTATPTYGYTF
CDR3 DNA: TGTGCCAGCAGCTTAACGGCAACTCCCACCTATGGCTACACCTTC

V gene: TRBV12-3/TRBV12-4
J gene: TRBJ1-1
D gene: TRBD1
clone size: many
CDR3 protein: CASTGQVGNTEAFF
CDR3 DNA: TGTGCCAGCACCGGACAGGTGGGAAACACTGAAGCTTTCTTT

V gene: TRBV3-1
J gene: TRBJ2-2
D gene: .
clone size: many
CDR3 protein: CASSQRQPSTGELFF
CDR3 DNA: TGTGCCAGCAGCCAACGTCAACCTTCCACCGGGGAGCTGTTTTTT

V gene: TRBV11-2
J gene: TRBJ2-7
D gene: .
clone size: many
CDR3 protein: CASSSATTGRHEQYF
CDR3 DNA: TGTGCCAGCAGCTCGGCCACAACAGGGCGCCACGAGCAGTACTTC

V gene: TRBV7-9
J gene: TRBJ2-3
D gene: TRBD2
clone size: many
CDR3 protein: CASMHRGGASTDTQYF
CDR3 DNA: TGTGCCAGCATGCATCGCGGGGGGGCTAGCACAGATACGCAGTATTTT

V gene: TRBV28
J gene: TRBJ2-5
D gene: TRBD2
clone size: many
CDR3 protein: CASSFLGTSRETQYF
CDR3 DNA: TGTGCCAGCAGTTTTCTGGGGACTAGCAGGGAGACCCAGTACTTC

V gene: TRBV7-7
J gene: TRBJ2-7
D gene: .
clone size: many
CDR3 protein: CASSSRAETAYEQYF
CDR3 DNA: TGTGCTAGCAGCTCAAGGGCGGAAACAGCCTACGAGCAGTACTTC

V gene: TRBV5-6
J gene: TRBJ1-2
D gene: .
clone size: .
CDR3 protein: CASRIMRDTNYGYTF
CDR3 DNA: TGTGCCAGCAGAATAATGAGGGACACTAACTATGGCTACACCTTC

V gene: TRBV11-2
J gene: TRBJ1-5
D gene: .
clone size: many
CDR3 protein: CASSTGTDNQPQHF
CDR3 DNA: TGTGCCAGCAGCACCGGGACCGACAATCAGCCCCAGCATTTT

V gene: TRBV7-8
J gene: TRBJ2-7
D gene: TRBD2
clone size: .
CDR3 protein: CASSLEVAGGSLEQYF
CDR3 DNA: TGTGCCAGCAGCTTAGAAGTAGCGGGGGGCTCCCTCGAGCAGTACTTC

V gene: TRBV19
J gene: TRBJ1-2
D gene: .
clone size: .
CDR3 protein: CASSVQGGLPGGYTF
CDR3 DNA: TGTGCCAGTAGTGTCCAGGGCGGGTTGCCCGGCGGCTACACCTTC

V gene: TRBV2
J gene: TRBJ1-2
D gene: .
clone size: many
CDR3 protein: CASTQWGGSYGYTF
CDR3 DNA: TGTGCCAGCACCCAGTGGGGGGGCTCCTATGGCTACACCTTC

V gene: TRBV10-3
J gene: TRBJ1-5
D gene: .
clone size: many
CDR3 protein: CAISDGDQPQHF
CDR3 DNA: TGTGCCATCAGTGACGGGGATCAGCCCCAGCATTTT

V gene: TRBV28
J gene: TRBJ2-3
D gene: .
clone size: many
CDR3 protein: CASRQSTDTQYF
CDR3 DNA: TGTGCCAGCAGACAGAGCACAGATACGCAGTATTTT